A selection of T cell receptor beta chains follows, all from one sample in a study of cytomegalovirus exposure and HLA in healthy donors. TCRdb keeps only in-frame clones here, not all; method: immunoSEQ multiplex PCR. The sample contains about 230,000 clones, 80% to 90% of which appear only once. The specimen was PBMCs. These receptors were collected from a girl aged 2-9 years in good health and CMV-seronegative. The CDR3 runs from the conserved cysteine through the conserved F or W. The order of the fields is D gene, V gene, J gene, clone size, CDR3 DNA, CDR3 protein. A D gene is named only where the DNA matches it firmly. Expanded clones are given a class, and other clones once, few, many or no size at all.

D: NA
V: TRBV11-2
J: TRBJ1-1
size: NA
DNA: TGTGCCAGCAGCTTAGAGTGGGGGGGACGGATGAACACTGAAGCTTTCTTT
CDR3: CASSLEWGGRMNTEAFF

D: NA
V: TRBV19
J: TRBJ1-5
size: NA
DNA: TGTGCCAGTAGTACCTCAGGGATTAATAGCAATCAGCCCCAGCATTTT
CDR3: CASSTSGINSNQPQHF

D: TRBD1
V: TRBV7-7
J: TRBJ2-5
size: NA
DNA: TGTGCCAGCAGCCAGGACAGGGGCCAAGAGACCCAGTACTTC
CDR3: CASSQDRGQETQYF

D: NA
V: TRBV5-1
J: TRBJ1-5
size: NA
DNA: TGCGCCAGCAGCTTAGAGGGAGGTTTTGGTCAGCCCCAGCATTTT
CDR3: CASSLEGGFGQPQHF

D: TRBD1
V: TRBV6-5
J: TRBJ1-2
size: NA
DNA: TGTGCCAGCAGTTACTCGCCAGGGGGTTACTATGGCTACACCTTC
CDR3: CASSYSPGGYYGYTF

D: NA
V: TRBV7-2
J: TRBJ2-7
size: few
DNA: TGTGCCAGCAGCTTAGCGGGAGGATCCTACGAGCAGTACTTC
CDR3: CASSLAGGSYEQYF

D: TRBD2
V: TRBV2
J: TRBJ2-7
size: NA
DNA: TGTGCCAGCCAAGTGATCCAGGGACTAGCGGCCGAGCAGTACTTC
CDR3: CASQVIQGLAAEQYF

D: TRBD2
V: TRBV30
J: TRBJ2-5
size: NA
DNA: TGTGCCTGGAGTGGGGGACTACAAGAGACCCAGTACTTC
CDR3: CAWSGGLQETQYF

D: NA
V: TRBV9
J: TRBJ1-1
size: few
DNA: TGTGCCAGCAGCGTAGAGGGAGGGAAAGCTTTCTTT
CDR3: CASSVEGGKAFF

D: TRBD1
V: TRBV2
J: TRBJ1-2
size: NA
DNA: TGTGCCGGGACAGGGGTTCCCGGGGGTGGCTACACCTTC
CDR3: CAGTGVPGGGYTF

D: TRBD2
V: TRBV19
J: TRBJ2-3
size: NA
DNA: TGTGCCAGTAGTATAGATCTGGGGGGGGATACGCAGTATTTT
CDR3: CASSIDLGGDTQYF

D: NA
V: TRBV6-1
J: TRBJ2-3
size: NA
DNA: TGTGCCAGCAGTGAAGGGGGAGCCACAGATACGCAGTATTTT
CDR3: CASSEGGATDTQYF

D: NA
V: TRBV29-1
J: TRBJ2-3
size: NA
DNA: TGCAGCGTCGGGTCCACAGATACGCAGTATTTT
CDR3: CSVGSTDTQYF

D: NA
V: TRBV5-4
J: TRBJ1-1
size: NA
DNA: TGTGCCAGCAGCCGCCGGGGGGGGCCGGGTACTGAAGCTTTCTTT
CDR3: CASSRRGGPGTEAFF

D: TRBD2
V: TRBV29-1
J: TRBJ2-3
size: few
DNA: TGCAGCGCCGATAGTAGATCTCGGGGGGGTTTAAATACGCAGTATTTT
CDR3: CSADSRSRGGLNTQYF

D: TRBD2
V: TRBV5-1
J: TRBJ2-7
size: NA
DNA: TGCGCCAGCAGCTCCCTGTTTGGGCGGGAGGGCGCCGCCTACGAGCAGTACTTC
CDR3: CASSSLFGREGAAYEQYF

D: TRBD1
V: TRBV5-6
J: TRBJ1-6
size: NA
DNA: TGTGCCAGCACTCCCGGGACAGTCTATAATTCACCCCTCCACTTT
CDR3: CASTPGTVYNSPLHF

D: TRBD1
V: TRBV4-2
J: TRBJ1-4
size: NA
DNA: TGTGCCAGCAGCCAAGATTCCGGGACAGGTAGTGAAAAACTGTTTTTT
CDR3: CASSQDSGTGSEKLFF

D: TRBD1
V: TRBV4-1
J: TRBJ2-5
size: NA
DNA: TGCGCCAGCAGCCACACAGGGGTCCAAGAGACCCAGTACTTC
CDR3: CASSHTGVQETQYF

D: NA
V: TRBV6-5
J: TRBJ1-3
size: NA
DNA: TGTGCCAGCGCCGATGGCCCGACGGGGGGAAACACCATATATTTT
CDR3: CASADGPTGGNTIYF

D: TRBD2
V: TRBV2
J: TRBJ2-1
size: NA
DNA: TGTGCCCGGTGGCTAGCGGGGGGGGAGTTTTACAATGAGCAGTTCTTC
CDR3: CARWLAGGEFYNEQFF

D: NA
V: TRBV5-1
J: TRBJ1-5
size: NA
DNA: TGCGCCAGCAGCTTGGGTCACGGTCCCAATCAGCCCCAGCATTTT
CDR3: CASSLGHGPNQPQHF

D: TRBD2
V: TRBV5-1
J: TRBJ2-2
size: few
DNA: TGCGCCAGCAGCTTGATCATTCAGGGACTAGCGGGGGGATCGAACACCGGGGAGCTGTTTTTT
CDR3: CASSLIIQGLAGGSNTGELFF

D: NA
V: TRBV4-1
J: TRBJ1-6
size: NA
DNA: TGCGCCAGCAGCCAAGTCGGGGGTGTCTATAATTCACCCCTCCACTTT
CDR3: CASSQVGGVYNSPLHF

D: TRBD1
V: TRBV28
J: TRBJ2-6
size: NA
DNA: TGTGCCAGCAGTTTCCTAGGGGGCAATGGGGCCAACGTCCTGACTTTC
CDR3: CASSFLGGNGANVLTF

D: TRBD1
V: TRBV19
J: TRBJ2-5
size: NA
DNA: TGTGCCAGTAGTTTCGGGACAGGGCAAGAGACCCAGTACTTC
CDR3: CASSFGTGQETQYF

D: NA
V: TRBV5-1
J: TRBJ2-3
size: once
DNA: TGCGCCAGCAGCCTCTCGACAGGAGCCACAGATACGCAGTATTTT
CDR3: CASSLSTGATDTQYF

D: NA
V: TRBV5-1
J: TRBJ2-7
size: few
DNA: TGCGCCAGCAGCTTGGAGGGGTCCCCCTCCTACGAGCAGTACTTC
CDR3: CASSLEGSPSYEQYF